A selection of T cell receptor beta chains follows, all from one sample in a study of T cell changes during pregnancy in multiple sclerosis. Produced via immunoSEQ multiplex PCR; TCRdb's table is partial and in-frame only. The sample shows about 47,000 clones, almost 95% of them seen only once. The material sequenced was peripheral blood, taken in the third trimester of pregnancy. All receptors derive from a female donor with multiple sclerosis, enrolled in a pregnancy study. CDR3s include the opening cysteine and the closing phenylalanine or tryptophan. A D gene is named only where the DNA matches it firmly. The size entry is marked missing in some rows and otherwise reads once, few, many or a size class.

J | V | size | D | CDR3 | DNA
TRBJ2-7 | TRBV7-2 | . | . | CASSLGPGSYEQYF | TGTGCCAGCAGCTTAGGGCCGGGCTCCTACGAGCAGTACTTC
TRBJ2-2 | TRBV12-5 | once | . | CASGLPLGANTGELFF | TGTGCTAGTGGTTTACCCTTGGGGGCCAACACCGGGGAGCTGTTTTTT
TRBJ1-2 | TRBV7-6 | once | . | CASSPGISGYTF | TGTGCCAGCAGCCCGGGGATCTCGGGCTACACCTTC
TRBJ1-4 | TRBV19 | . | TRBD1 | CASSIRTGGGEKLFF | TGTGCCAGTAGTATACGGACAGGGGGCGGCGAAAAACTGTTTTTT
TRBJ2-5 | TRBV27 | few | TRBD2 | CASSYRTSGETQYF | TGTGCCAGCAGTTATCGGACTAGCGGAGAGACCCAGTACTTC
TRBJ2-7 | TRBV7-2 | . | TRBD2 | CASSNSGLVFF | TGTGCCAGCAGCAACTCGGGACTAGTTTTCTTC
TRBJ2-1 | TRBV25-1 | once | TRBD2 | CASTGPTSGSYNEQFF | TGTGCCAGCACCGGTCCGACTAGCGGGTCCTACAATGAGCAGTTCTTC
TRBJ1-5 | TRBV19 | . | . | CASSKSFNQPQHF | TGTGCCAGTAGCAAGAGTTTTAATCAGCCCCAGCATTTT
TRBJ2-7 | TRBV7-7 | . | TRBD1 | CASSPGQGQPYEQYF | TGTGCTAGCAGCCCCGGACAGGGCCAACCCTACGAGCAGTACTTC
TRBJ2-1 | TRBV2 | . | . | CASREGSYNEQFF | TGTGCCAGCAGGGAGGGCTCCTACAATGAGCAGTTCTTC
TRBJ2-3 | TRBV5-6 | . | TRBD2 | CASSLTTSGRGTDTQYF | TGTGCCAGCAGCTTGACGACTAGCGGGAGGGGGACAGATACGCAGTATTTT
TRBJ1-3 | TRBV14 | . | . | CASSQDRSWGNTIYF | TGTGCCAGCAGCCAAGACCGGTCGTGGGGAAACACCATATATTTT
TRBJ2-7 | TRBV6-1 | . | . | CASSEARAVQYF | TGTGCCAGCAGTGAAGCTCGAGCCGTGCAGTACTTC
TRBJ1-3 | TRBV15 | . | . | CATSRGIAQGSGNTIYF | TGTGCCACCAGCAGAGGTATTGCACAGGGCTCTGGAAACACCATATATTTT
TRBJ1-3 | TRBV7-2 | once | . | CASSLRGGTGNTIYF | TGTGCCAGCAGTTTGAGGGGGGGAACTGGAAACACCATATATTTT
TRBJ1-1 | TRBV7-2 | . | . | CASSSRAGRVNTEAFF | TGTGCCAGCAGCTCCAGGGCCGGCCGGGTGAACACTGAAGCTTTCTTT
TRBJ1-1 | TRBV10-3 | . | TRBD1 | CAISPGQGRSKNTEAFF | TGTGCCATTTCTCCGGGACAGGGTCGGAGTAAGAACACTGAAGCTTTCTTT
TRBJ2-3 | TRBV6-5 | . | . | CASSKGEGSTDTQYF | TGTGCCAGCAGTAAGGGGGAAGGGAGCACAGATACGCAGTATTTT
TRBJ2-2 | TRBV5-4 | . | . | CASSLPRLVGTGELFF | TGTGCCAGCAGTCTTCCGAGACTAGTTGGTACCGGGGAGCTGTTTTTT
TRBJ2-1 | TRBV27 | . | TRBD2 | CASSSGTSGKNEQFF | TGTGCCAGCTCCTCCGGGACTAGCGGGAAGAATGAGCAGTTCTTC
TRBJ2-2 | TRBV11-2 | . | . | CASSIRRGQNTGELFF | TGTGCCAGCAGCATCCGCCGAGGGCAGAACACCGGGGAGCTGTTTTTT
TRBJ2-6 | TRBV19 | . | TRBD1 | CASSNYGQGRSGANVLTF | TGTGCCAGTAGTAACTACGGACAGGGTCGCTCTGGGGCCAACGTCCTGACTTTC
TRBJ2-7 | TRBV7-6 | few | TRBD2 | CASSLAGAGTSAHEQYF | TGTGCCAGCAGCTTAGCGGGGGCCGGGACTAGCGCCCACGAGCAGTACTTC
TRBJ1-1 | TRBV6-4 | . | . | CASSGRARDTPINTEAFF | TGTGCCAGCAGTGGACGGGCCAGGGATACCCCCATTAACACTGAAGCTTTCTTT
TRBJ1-5 | TRBV10-2 | . | . | CASRSRGLSNQPQHF | TGCGCCAGCAGGAGCCGAGGGTTGAGCAATCAGCCCCAGCATTTT
TRBJ1-2 | TRBV7-8 | . | TRBD1 | CASSPPTGGIDHAYGYTF | TGTGCCAGCAGCCCACCGACAGGGGGGATTGACCACGCCTATGGCTACACCTTC
TRBJ2-7 | TRBV30 | . | TRBD1 | CAWSTGGAQYF | TGTGCCTGGTCGACAGGGGGCGCTCAGTACTTC
TRBJ1-4 | TRBV19 | . | . | CASSIPTERNEKLFF | TGTGCCAGTAGTATACCGACAGAGCGTAATGAAAAACTGTTTTTT
TRBJ2-7 | TRBV5-4 | . | . | CASSPQGRTYEQYF | TGTGCCAGCAGCCCCCAGGGGCGGACCTACGAGCAGTACTTC
TRBJ2-3 | TRBV6-6 | . | . | CASSYSWGADTQYF | TGTGCCAGCAGTTACTCGTGGGGCGCAGATACGCAGTATTTT
TRBJ2-1 | TRBV4-3 | . | TRBD1 | CASSQGIGQGDNEQFF | TGCGCCAGCAGCCAAGGAATCGGGCAGGGGGACAATGAGCAGTTCTTC
TRBJ1-4 | TRBV6-1 | . | TRBD1 | CASSALEGQGDEKLFF | TGTGCCAGCAGTGCTTTGGAGGGACAGGGGGATGAAAAACTGTTTTTT